This TCR beta chain stems from a study of siplizumab effects on memory and regulatory T cells. About the study: Reactions of mixed lymphocytes were paired, with siplizumab at about 1 ug/mL or without drug.

V gave up 1 base and J gave up 6 bases, with 15 bases separating them. The germline V gene encodes CDR1 GTSNPN and CDR2 SVGIG (reference sequence). The CDR3 is 14 residues long. This clone was counted between two and nine times. Its antigen is as yet unknown. Regarding the study as a whole: Sequences that were alloreactive and traceable to unstimulated CD4+ memory cells were significantly reduced by siplizumab.

Cells that made up the mixed lymphocyte reaction were cocultured at 37°C for 5 to 6 days. Assayed TCR templates numbered 80,000 to 100,000 for each sample. The data were produced by immunoSEQ multiplex PCR, yet TCRdb's version contains in-frame clones alone and is incomplete. Among about 14,000 clones listed, about 46% were seen once. The chain couples TRBV30 to TRBJ1-2; D uncertain. The sequence came from a human donor in good health; the cells came from an allogeneic mixed lymphocyte reaction. Sequenced: CFSE-low (dividing) CD4+ T cells sorted from an allogeneic mixed lymphocyte reaction. The CDR3 loop is CAWSATRTVNGYTF. The CDR3 coding sequence is TGTGCCTGGAGTGCGACCAGGACCGTCAATGGCTACACCTTC.